The text below deals with one TCR beta chain. The DNA is left out, because the CDR3 cannot be placed on it with certainty; the CDR3 is given as TCRdb lists it. The CDR3 is 17 amino acids long, termini counted. Per the authors' pipeline: Amplification from reference gene primers served as the basis for estimated nucleated cell counts. Using immunoSEQ multiplex PCR, the repertoire was profiled, and TCRdb retains in-frame clones only, with some absent. D and trimming were read from the DNA, whereas the V and J calls and clone size are those reported in that table. The repertoire consists of about 170,000 clones, with roughly 85% occurring once and the leading ten covering roughly 2%. This sample was taken from a study of blood T cell repertoires in COVID-19.

V and J are TRBV1 and TRBJ1-5. TRBV1 is a pseudogene segment. The receptor comes from a woman of 80 years or more with acute or convalescent COVID-19. Input material: peripheral blood. The CDR3 spells CTSSQTVGGGINQPQHF.